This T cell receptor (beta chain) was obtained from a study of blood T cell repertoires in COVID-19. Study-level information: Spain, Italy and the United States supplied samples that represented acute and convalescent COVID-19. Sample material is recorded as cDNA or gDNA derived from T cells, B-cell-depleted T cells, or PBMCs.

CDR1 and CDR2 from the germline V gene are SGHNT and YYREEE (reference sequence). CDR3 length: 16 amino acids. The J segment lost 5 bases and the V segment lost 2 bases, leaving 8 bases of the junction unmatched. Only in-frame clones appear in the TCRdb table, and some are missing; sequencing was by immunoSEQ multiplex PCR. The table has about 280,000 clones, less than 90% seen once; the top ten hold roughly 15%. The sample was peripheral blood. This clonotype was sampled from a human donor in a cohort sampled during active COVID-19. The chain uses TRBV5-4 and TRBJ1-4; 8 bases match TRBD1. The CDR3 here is CASSFDRGPPNEKLFF. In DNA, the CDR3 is TGTGCCAGCAGCTTCGACAGGGGTCCCCCCAATGAAAAACTGTTTTTT.